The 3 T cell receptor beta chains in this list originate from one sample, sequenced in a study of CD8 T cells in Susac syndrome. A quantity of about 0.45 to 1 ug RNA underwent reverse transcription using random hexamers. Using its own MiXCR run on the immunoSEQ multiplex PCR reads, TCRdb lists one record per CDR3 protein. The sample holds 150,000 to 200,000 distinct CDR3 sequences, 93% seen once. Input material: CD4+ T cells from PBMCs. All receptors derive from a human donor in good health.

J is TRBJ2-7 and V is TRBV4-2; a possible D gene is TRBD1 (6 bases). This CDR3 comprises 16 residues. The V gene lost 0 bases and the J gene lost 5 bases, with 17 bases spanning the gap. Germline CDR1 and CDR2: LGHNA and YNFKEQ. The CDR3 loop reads CASSQDWWRQGNEQYF. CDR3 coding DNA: TGTGCCAGCAGCCAAGATTGGTGGCGCCAGGGGAACGAGCAGTACTTC.

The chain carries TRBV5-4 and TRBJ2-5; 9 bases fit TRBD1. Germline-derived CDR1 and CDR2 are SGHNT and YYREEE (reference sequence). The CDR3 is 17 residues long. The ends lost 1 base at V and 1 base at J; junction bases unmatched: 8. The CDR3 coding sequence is TGTGCCAGCAGCTTGACAGGGGGCAGTGGCCTCCAAGAGACCCAGTACTTC. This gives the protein CASSLTGGSGLQETQYF. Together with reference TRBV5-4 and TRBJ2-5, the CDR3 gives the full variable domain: ETGVTQSPTHLIKTRGQQVTLRCSSQSGHNTVSWYQQALGQGPQFIFQYYREEENGRGNFPPRFSGLQFPNYSSELNVNALELDDSALYLCASSLTGGSGLQETQYFGPGTRLLVL.

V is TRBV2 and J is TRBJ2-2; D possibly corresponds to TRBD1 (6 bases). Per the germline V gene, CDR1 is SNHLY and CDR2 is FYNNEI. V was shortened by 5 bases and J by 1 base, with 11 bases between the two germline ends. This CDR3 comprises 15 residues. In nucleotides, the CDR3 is TGTGCCAGCAGTTCAGGGGTAGGGAACACCGGGGAGCTGTTTTTT. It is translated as CASSSGVGNTGELFF.